The 25 T cell receptor beta chains given below trace back to one sample, sequenced in a study of PD-1 blockade in classical Hodgkin lymphoma. Only in-frame clones appear in the TCRdb table, and some are missing; sequencing was by immunoSEQ multiplex PCR. The repertoire holds about 96,000 clones, with 85% to 95% as singletons. The time point here: cycle 4 day 1 (C4D1), after 6 weeks of nivolumab. Each patient's relapse followed autologous stem cell transplantation, and brentuximab vedotin exposure varied. The material was peripheral blood mononuclear cells (PBMCs), obtained before the fourth cycle of nivolumab. All receptors come from a human donor with classical Hodgkin lymphoma.

The rearrangement links TRBV19 to TRBJ1-4; unclear D gene. The length of the CDR3 is 11 residues. Germline loops: CDR1 LNHDA, CDR2 SQIVND (reference sequence). The V end lost 10 bases, the J end lost 11 bases, and 14 bases lay between the germline ends. In DNA form, the CDR3 reads TGTGCCACCCTGGTGGGCTCTAAACTGTTTTTT. It specifies CATLVGSKLFF.

This rearrangement joins TRBV29-1 to TRBJ2-3, with D possibly being TRBD1 (6 bases). This CDR3 has 12 residues. CDR1 is SQVTM and CDR2 is ANQGSEA in the germline V gene. Trimming took off 7 bases at V and 2 bases at J, with 10 bases between the two ends. The CDR3 nucleotides are TGCAGCGCAGGACAGCTCACAGATACGCAGTATTTT. It yields the protein CSAGQLTDTQYF.

This chain connects TRBV5-4 to TRBJ1-2; no definite D call. The V gene lost 0 bases and the J gene lost 5 bases, with 11 bases spanning the gap. CDR3 length equals 14 residues. Germline V gene lookup returns CDR1 SGHNT and CDR2 YYREEE (reference sequence). The CDR3 is CASSLVGGRYGYTF. The CDR3 nucleotides are TGTGCCAGCAGCTTGGTCGGCGGACGGTATGGCTACACCTTC.

The CDR3 DNA reads as TGTGCCATCAGCACAGGTTATGCAACTAATGAAAAACTGTTTTTT. Encoded protein: CAISTGYATNEKLFF. The rearrangement links TRBV10-3 to TRBJ1-4, with a tentative D call TRBD1 (5 bases). V dropped 6 bases and J dropped 0 bases, with 11 bases sitting between them. There are 15 residues in the CDR3. The germline V gene encodes CDR1 ENHRY and CDR2 SYGVKD.

The chain uses TRBV29-1 and TRBJ2-1; TRBD2 matches 10 bases. V gave up 5 bases and J gave up 3 bases; unmatched junction bases: 10. Germline loops: CDR1 SQVTM, CDR2 ANQGSEA. The CDR3 totals 16 residues. The CDR3, as DNA: TGCAGCGTTCGAACTTTCAGGACTAGCGGCTACAATGAGCAGTTCTTC. It yields the protein CSVRTFRTSGYNEQFF.

This chain connects TRBV30 to TRBJ2-3, with D tentatively TRBD2 (5 bases). The ends were cut back, 1 base at V and 1 base at J, with 12 bases in the middle. This CDR3 region has 15 residues. Germline CDR1 reads GTSNPN; CDR2 reads SVGIG (reference sequence). The CDR3 reads CAWSATWGGTDTQYF. As DNA, the CDR3 is TGTGCCTGGAGTGCCACCTGGGGAGGCACAGATACGCAGTATTTT.

The rearrangement joins TRBV6-6 to TRBJ1-5; tentatively, D is TRBD1 (5 bases). This CDR3 has 15 residues. Between the trimmed V and J ends, which lost 6 bases and 4 bases, there was a span of 16 bases. Germline-derived CDR1 and CDR2 are MNHNY and SVGAGI (reference sequence). The CDR3 sequence: CASSARDLQNQPQHF. The DNA for the CDR3 is TGTGCCAGCAGCGCGCGGGACCTACAAAATCAGCCCCAGCATTTT.

This chain uses TRBV5-6 with TRBJ1-2, with TRBD1 matching over 12 bases. The J segment lost 8 bases and the V segment lost 4 bases, leaving 3 bases of the junction unmatched. The CDR3 length is 13 residues. Germline values: CDR1 SGHDT, CDR2 YYEEEE. The CDR3, as DNA: TGTGCCAGCAGCCTGGGACAGGGGGCGGGCTACACCTTC. Its protein product is CASSLGQGAGYTF.

This clone was observed once. CDR3 sequence: CASSGGTTANEKLFF. CDR3 nucleotide sequence: TGCGCCAGCAGCGGCGGGACAACGGCTAATGAAAAACTGTTTTTT. The chain couples TRBV5-1 to TRBJ1-4; the D gene is possibly TRBD1 (6 bases). The CDR3 covers 15 residues. CDR1 is SGHRS, CDR2 YFSETQ, per germline. V was pared by 4 bases and J by 3 bases, with 13 bases between. The full variable domain, rest sourced from reference TRBV5-1 and TRBJ1-4, is KAGVTQTPRYLIKTRGQQVTLSCSPISGHRSVSWYQQTPGQGLQFLFEYFSETQRNKGNFPGRFSGRQFSNSRSEMNVSTLELGDSALYLCASSGGTTANEKLFFGSGTQLSVL.

The chain carries TRBV7-9 and TRBJ1-1; D possibly corresponds to TRBD1 (5 bases). Trimming removed 2 bases at V and 4 bases at J, with 8 bases between. The germline V gene encodes CDR1 SEHNR and CDR2 FQNEAQ (reference sequence). The CDR3 is 13 amino acids. CDR3: CASSLTGVTEAFF. The CDR3 bases are TGTGCCAGCAGCTTAACAGGCGTCACTGAAGCTTTCTTT.

This clone appeared once. The rearrangement joins TRBV28 to TRBJ2-1; 11 positions match TRBD2. J lost 6 bases, V lost 7 bases, and 11 bases had no gene match. The V gene's germline CDR1 is MDHEN and CDR2 SYDVKM. This CDR3 has 16 amino acids. CDR3 in amino acids: CASKRGGTSGVNEQFF. The CDR3 nucleotides read TGTGCCAGCAAAAGGGGAGGGACTAGCGGTGTCAATGAGCAGTTCTTC.

The CDR3 here is CASSPGLAGIGGREQYF. The CDR3, as DNA: TGTGCCAGCTCTCCGGGACTAGCGGGAATTGGGGGCCGAGAGCAGTACTTC. V and J are TRBV7-9 and TRBJ2-7, with 13 positions matching TRBD2. The germline V gene encodes CDR1 SEHNR and CDR2 FQNEAQ (reference sequence). The V segment lost 8 bases and the J segment 7 bases; nucleotides outside the gene matches: 17. The CDR3 has 17 residues. The complete variable domain, with remaining parts taken from reference TRBV7-9 and TRBJ2-7, reads DTGVSQNPRHKITKRGQNVTFRCDPISEHNRLYWYRQTLGQGPEFLTYFQNEAQLEKSRLLSDRFSAERPKGSFSTLEIQRTEQGDSAMYLCASSPGLAGIGGREQYFGPGTRLTVT.

The gene calls are TRBV5-1 and TRBJ1-2; no clear D gene. Germline V lookup: CDR1 SGHRS, CDR2 YFSETQ. This CDR3 has 16 amino acids. The V and J ends lost 3 bases and 6 bases respectively, with 21 bases between them. The CDR3 is CASSSYRAGRKDGYTF. DNA for the CDR3: TGCGCCAGCAGCTCGTACCGGGCCGGGCGAAAGGATGGCTACACCTTC.

This clone was seen more than once but under ten times. CDR3 bases: TGTGCCTGGAGTGATCCAGGGCGGACGGTCTATGGCTACACCTTC. Translated: CAWSDPGRTVYGYTF. This chain connects TRBV30 to TRBJ1-2; TRBD1 is a possible D gene (5 bases). The V and J ends lost 1 base and 4 bases respectively, with 16 bases between them. The CDR3 contains 15 residues. Per germline, CDR1 GTSNPN and CDR2 SVGIG (reference sequence). Full variable domain (rest looked up from reference TRBV30 and TRBJ1-2): SQTIHQWPATLVQPVGSPLSLECTVEGTSNPNLYWYRQAAGRGLQLLFYSVGIGQISSEVPQNLSASRPQDRQFILSSKKLLLSDSGFYLCAWSDPGRTVYGYTFGSGTRLTVV.

The chain combines TRBV7-3 with TRBJ2-4; a possible D gene is TRBD1 (5 bases). The CDR3 contains 13 residues. V gave up 4 bases and J gave up 10 bases, with 14 bases separating them. Germline CDR1 SGHTA, CDR2 FQGTGA. This CDR3 reads CASSSMTAQIQYF. CDR3 bases: TGTGCCAGCAGCTCCATGACAGCCCAGATTCAGTACTTC.

This chain's CDR3 is CASSPEGHNSGNTIYF. DNA of the CDR3: TGTGCCAGCTCACCAGAGGGACACAACTCTGGAAACACCATATATTTT. The chain carries TRBV18 and TRBJ1-3, with D possibly being TRBD1 (6 bases). V was clipped by 2 bases and J by 0 bases, with 11 bases between them. CDR1 is KGHSH, CDR2 LQKENI, per germline. The CDR3 spans 16 residues.

The rearrangement joins TRBV30 to TRBJ2-3, with TRBD2 matching 10 bases. The J segment lost 2 bases and the V segment lost 4 bases, leaving 3 bases of the junction unmatched. Germline CDR1 is GTSNPN and CDR2 is SVGIG (reference sequence). The CDR3 is 14 amino acids. As DNA, the CDR3 is TGTGCCTGGAAAGCGGGAGGGAACACAGATACGCAGTATTTT. This sequence encodes CAWKAGGNTDTQYF.

This chain uses TRBV28 with TRBJ2-2, with D tentatively TRBD1 (5 bases). CDR1 is MDHEN, CDR2 SYDVKM, per germline. Trimming removed 3 bases from V and 5 bases from J, with 7 bases in between. The CDR3 loop spans 13 amino acids. CDR3 sequence reads: CASSFKGTGELFF. CDR3 in DNA: TGTGCCAGCAGTTTTAAGGGGACCGGGGAGCTGTTTTTT.

The rearrangement joins TRBV27 to TRBJ1-2; perhaps TRBD1 as D (6 bases). CDR3 length: 15 amino acids. V lost 5 bases and J 10 bases, leaving 23 bases between the germline ends. From germline, CDR1 is MNHEY and CDR2 SMNVEV (reference sequence). CDR3 amino acids: CASSDRDTETRAYTF. CDR3 bases: TGTGCCAGCAGTGATAGGGACACCGAAACAAGGGCCTACACCTTC.

The chain combines TRBV5-4 with TRBJ2-7, with D perhaps matching TRBD1 (6 bases). From germline, CDR1 is SGHNT and CDR2 YYREEE (reference sequence). Trimming stripped 0 bases from V and 2 bases from J, with 15 bases between. This CDR3 contains 16 residues. CDR3 in amino acids: CASSLAGGRDPYEQYF. CDR3 nucleotide sequence: TGTGCCAGCAGCTTGGCTGGGGGCCGAGATCCCTACGAGCAGTACTTC.

The rearrangement links TRBV18 to TRBJ2-3, with TRBD1 matching over 9 bases. This CDR3 has 14 amino acids. Germline V gene data show CDR1 as KGHSH and CDR2 as LQKENI. V was clipped by 5 bases and J by 0 bases; unmatched bases: 0. CDR3 sequence: CASSGTGSTDTQYF. For the CDR3, the DNA is TGTGCCAGCTCAGGGACAGGGAGCACAGATACGCAGTATTTT.

V usage is TRBV21-1 and J usage is TRBJ2-7; the table's D call of TRBD1 was not tested on the DNA. TRBV21-1 counts as a pseudogene. The CDR3 is made up of 14 amino acids. The CDR3 loop reads CASSKHGQGYEQYF. As DNA, the CDR3 is TGTGCCAGCAGCAAACACGGACAGGGCTACGAGCAGTACTTC.

The rearrangement uses TRBV28 and TRBJ1-3; D not certain. Trimming took 4 bases from V and 0 from J, leaving 4 bases between them. CDR1 and CDR2 from the germline V gene are MDHEN and SYDVKM. The CDR3 totals 13 residues. DNA of the CDR3: TGTGCCAGCAGTTACCTCTCTGGAAACACCATATATTTT. Its protein is CASSYLSGNTIYF.

This clone has just one count. The gene calls are TRBV7-9 and TRBJ2-1; no definite D call. This CDR3 has 10 residues. Trimming pared 3 bases from V and 8 bases from J, leaving 2 bases between. CDR1 is SEHNR, CDR2 FQNEAQ, per germline (reference sequence). The CDR3 DNA reads as TGTGCCAGCAGCTTGGATGAGCAGTTCTTC. The encoded protein is CASSLDEQFF.

This clone was seen only once. The chain combines TRBV7-8 with TRBJ2-7; no firm D call. Germline V gene lookup returns CDR1 SGHVS and CDR2 FQNEAQ. This CDR3 has 14 amino acids. Trimming removed 4 bases at V and 3 bases at J, with 13 bases between. In DNA, the CDR3 is TGTGCCAGCAGCTCCGATCACCCCAGCTACGAGCAGTACTTC. Translating gives CASSSDHPSYEQYF. Combining the CDR3 with reference TRBV7-8 and TRBJ2-7 gives the whole variable domain GAGVSQSPRYKVAKRGQDVALRCDPISGHVSLFWYQQALGQGPEFLTYFQNEAQLDKSGLPSDRFFAERPEGSVSTLKIQRTQQEDSAVYLCASSSDHPSYEQYFGPGTRLTVT.